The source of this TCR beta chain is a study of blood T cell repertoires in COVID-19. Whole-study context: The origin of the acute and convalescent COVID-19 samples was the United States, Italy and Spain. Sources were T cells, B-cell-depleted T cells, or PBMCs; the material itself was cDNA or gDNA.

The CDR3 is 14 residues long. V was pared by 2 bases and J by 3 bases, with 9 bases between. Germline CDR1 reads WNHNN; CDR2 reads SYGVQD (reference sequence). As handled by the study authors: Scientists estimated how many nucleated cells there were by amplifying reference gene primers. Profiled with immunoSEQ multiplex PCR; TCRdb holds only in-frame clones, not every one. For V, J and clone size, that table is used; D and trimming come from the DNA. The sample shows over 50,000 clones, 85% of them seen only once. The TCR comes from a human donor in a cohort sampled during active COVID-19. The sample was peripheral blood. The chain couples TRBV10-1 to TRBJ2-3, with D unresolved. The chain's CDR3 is CASSEAASTDTQYF. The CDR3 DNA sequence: TGCGCCAGCAGTGAGGCGGCAAGTACAGATACGCAGTATTTT.